The 20 T cell receptor beta chains given below trace back to one sample, sequenced in a study of blood T cells in healthy people across ages. A second 7 to 11 cycle PCR used barcoded and J-beta primers. In TCRdb, the 5' RACE reads were re-called with MiXCR into one record per CDR3 protein. Among approximately 730,000 distinct CDR3 sequences listed, roughly two fifths were seen once. The sequenced sample was blood. The receptor set was obtained from a woman aged 55-69 years in good health.

The genes are TRBV6-5 and TRBJ1-3; D gene uncertain. Trimming took 7 bases from V and 8 from J, leaving 9 bases between them. This CDR3 has 11 residues. Germline V gene sequence: CDR1 MNHEY, CDR2 SVGAGI. In DNA, the CDR3 is TGTGCCAGCATTACCGTGGACACCATATATTTT. Its protein is CASITVDTIYF.

The rearrangement joins TRBV11-2 to TRBJ2-1, with 7 bases lining up with TRBD1. Trimming removed 2 bases from V and 6 bases from J; junction bases left unmatched: 10. CDR1 SGHAT and CDR2 FQNNGV come from the germline V gene. CDR3 length equals 16 residues. CDR3 in amino acids: CASSLQGEVVRNEQFF. In DNA, the CDR3 is TGTGCCAGCAGCTTACAGGGGGAAGTTGTCCGCAATGAGCAGTTCTTC. Supplemented by reference TRBV11-2 and TRBJ2-1, the full variable domain reads EAGVAQSPRYKIIEKRQSVAFWCNPISGHATLYWYQQILGQGPKLLIQFQNNGVVDDSQLPKDRFSAERLKGVDSTLKIQPAKLEDSAVYLCASSLQGEVVRNEQFFGPGTRLTVL.

The genes are TRBV6-2 or TRBV6-3 and TRBJ2-1; TRBD2 agrees at 9 bases. CDR1 and CDR2 from the germline V gene are MNHEY and SVGEGT. The CDR3 totals 14 residues. Trimming cost V 6 bases and J 10 bases; bases outside gene matches: 10. In DNA form, the CDR3 reads TGTGCCAGCAGACCTAGCGGGGCTCAAGAGGAGCAGTTCTTC. It translates to CASRPSGAQEEQFF.

Written as DNA, the CDR3 is TGTGCCACCAGTGATCCGGGACTAGCGGGGGAGAGTGAGCAGTACTTC. Translation: CATSDPGLAGESEQYF. The chain links TRBV24-1 to TRBJ2-5; 14 bases agree with TRBD2. CDR3 length: 16 amino acids. Germline trimming cut 3 bases from V and 11 bases from J; bases unmatched to any gene: 10. The V gene's germline CDR1 is KGHDR and CDR2 SFDVKD.

This chain joins TRBV3-1 and TRBJ2-1; TRBD2 matches at 10 bases. J was trimmed by 8 bases and V by 3 bases; bases with no gene match: 10. Germline lookup yields CDR1 LGHDT and CDR2 YNNKEL (reference sequence). CDR3 length equals 16 residues. CDR3 amino acids: CASSHELAGSFDEQFF. The DNA for the CDR3 is TGTGCCAGCAGCCACGAACTAGCGGGGAGTTTCGATGAGCAGTTCTTC.

This clonotype was seen many times. Sequence at one end of the junction differs from germline and may be a read error. V usage is TRBV7-2 and J usage is TRBJ2-3; D unclear. The CDR3 length is 14 residues. Looked up from germline, CDR1 is SGHTA and CDR2 is FQGNSA. DNA for the CDR3: TGCGCCAGCAGCTTGGCTGTCAGCACAGATACGCAGTATTTT. Its protein product is CASSLAVSTDTQYF.

The rearrangement links TRBV6-1 to TRBJ1-6; 7 nucleotides align to TRBD1. This CDR3 contains 17 residues. Trimming cost V 2 bases and J 8 bases; bases outside gene matches: 12. From germline, CDR1 is MNHNS and CDR2 SASEGT. This CDR3 is CASSESRDSLRHSPLHF. CDR3 nucleotide sequence: TGTGCCAGCAGTGAATCCCGGGACAGCCTCCGCCATTCACCCCTCCACTTT.

The V call is TRBV20-1, the J call TRBJ2-7; a possible D gene is TRBD2 (6 bases). Germline loops: CDR1 DFQATT, CDR2 SNEGSKA (reference sequence). Trimming took 4 bases from V and 3 from J, leaving 13 bases between them. CDR3 length: 13 amino acids. The CDR3 protein is CSATGLESYEQYF. DNA for the CDR3: TGCAGTGCTACGGGACTCGAAAGCTACGAGCAGTACTTC.

The rearrangement links TRBV10-1 to TRBJ2-5; weak D call: TRBD2 (5 bases). Judging by the DNA end, TRBJ2-7 fits better; the J call may be wrong. The length of the CDR3 is 13 residues. Germline V gene lookup returns CDR1 WNHNN and CDR2 SYGVQD (reference sequence). Here the CDR3 reads CASSEQVGGEQYF. In DNA, the CDR3 is TGCGCCAGCAGTGAGCAAGTAGGAGGCGAGCAGTACTTC.

The V call is TRBV4-3, the J call TRBJ2-6; D possibly corresponds to TRBD2 (5 bases). Trimming stripped 4 bases from V and 2 bases from J, with 12 bases between. The CDR3 contains 16 residues. Germline assignment: CDR1 LGHNA and CDR2 YSLEER. The CDR3 sequence is CASSREEVTGANVLTF. In DNA, the CDR3 is TGCGCCAGCAGCCGCGAGGAGGTAACTGGGGCCAACGTCCTGACTTTC.

The rearrangement uses TRBV4-2 and TRBJ1-2; 8 bases line up with TRBD1. In germline, CDR1 is LGHNA, CDR2 YNFKEQ. The CDR3 runs 16 residues. The trim removed 2 bases at V and 2 bases at J, leaving 7 bases unmatched. The CDR3: CASSQLGTGTNYGYTF. The CDR3 nucleotides are TGTGCCAGCAGCCAACTAGGGACAGGAACAAACTATGGCTACACCTTC.

The chain carries TRBV7-2 and TRBJ1-1, with D uncertain. The CDR3 totals 17 residues. Germline values: CDR1 SGHTA, CDR2 FQGNSA. Trimming stripped 1 base from V and 0 bases from J, with 15 bases between. The CDR3 sequence: CASSLGGGITLNTEAFF. In nucleotides, the CDR3 is TGTGCCAGCAGCTTAGGGGGAGGGATAACCTTGAACACTGAAGCTTTCTTT.

This clonotype was counted a few times. The chain recombines TRBV3-1 with TRBJ2-3; 13 nucleotides agree with TRBD2. J gave up 5 bases and V 3 bases, and 2 bases lay outside the gene matches. Germline CDR1 and CDR2: LGHDT and YNNKEL (reference sequence). The CDR3 consists of 15 residues. CDR3 DNA: TGTGCCAGCAGCCAGACTAGCGGGGGGATAGATACGCAGTATTTT. It specifies CASSQTSGGIDTQYF.

In the case of this clonotype: The junction departs from the called germline gene at one end, perhaps through a read error. This chain links TRBV4-3 with TRBJ2-4; TRBD1 matches at 7 bases. The better agreement between TRBJ2-7 and the DNA end casts doubt on the J call. Germline values: CDR1 LGHNA, CDR2 YSLEER. The CDR3 totals 15 residues. CDR3 DNA sequence: TGCGCCAGCAACCAACCCGACAGGGATCCTTACGAGCAGTACTTC. This gives the protein CASNQPDRDPYEQYF.

The chain uses TRBV6-2 or TRBV6-3 and TRBJ2-2, with D uncertain. The germline V gene encodes CDR1 MNHEY and CDR2 SVGEGT. CDR3 size: 14 residues. Trimming cost V 4 bases and J 4 bases, with 10 bases left between them. Here the CDR3 DNA reads TGTGCCAGCAGTTTAATTCCGCGCACCGGGGAGCTGTTTTTT. Its translation: CASSLIPRTGELFF.

In this sample, this clonotype turned up a few times. The V gene is TRBV28, the J gene TRBJ2-7; no firm D call. Germline CDR1 reads MDHEN; CDR2 reads SYDVKM. V lost 5 bases and J lost 2, with 7 bases in between. The CDR3 has 12 residues. In nucleotides, the CDR3 is TGTGCCAGCAGTGCGGCCCCCTACGAGCAGTACTTC. This gives the protein CASSAAPYEQYF. The complete variable domain, with remaining parts taken from reference TRBV28 and TRBJ2-7, reads DVKVTQSSRYLVKRTGEKVFLECVQDMDHENMFWYRQDPGLGLRLIYFSYDVKMKEKGDIPEGYSVSREKKERFSLILESASTNQTSMYLCASSAAPYEQYFGPGTRLTVT.

In this sample, this clonotype turned up a few times. The genes are TRBV7-9 and TRBJ1-1; D ambiguous. V dropped 5 bases and J dropped 7 bases, with 5 bases sitting between them. Germline V gives CDR1 SEHNR, CDR2 FQNEAQ (reference sequence). This CDR3 has 10 residues. The CDR3 spells CASSGDEAFF. CDR3 nucleotide sequence: TGTGCCAGCAGCGGGGATGAAGCTTTCTTT.

The chain recombines TRBV28 with TRBJ1-2; maybe TRBD1 (5 bases). The CDR3 is 14 amino acids. Germline V lookup: CDR1 MDHEN, CDR2 SYDVKM. Trimming took off 3 bases at V and 1 base at J, with 9 bases between the two ends. This CDR3 is CASSLTQVNYGYTF. The CDR3 nucleotides are TGTGCCAGCAGTTTGACACAGGTTAACTATGGCTACACCTTC.

The rearrangement joins TRBV7-6 to TRBJ2-2; D perhaps matches TRBD1 (6 bases). The ends were cut back, 1 base at V and 7 bases at J, with 13 bases in the middle. Germline CDR1 is SGHVS and CDR2 is FNYEAQ. The CDR3 consists of 15 residues. The CDR3 sequence is CASSLGGHRVGELFF. CDR3 sequence (DNA): TGTGCCAGCAGCTTAGGAGGGCACAGGGTCGGGGAGCTGTTTTTT.

The chain is built from TRBV9 and TRBJ2-3; D gene unclear. Germline CDR1 and CDR2: SGDLS and YYNGEE. This CDR3 contains 16 residues. V shed 4 bases and J shed 2 bases, with 17 bases lying between them. The CDR3 sequence is CASSIYSLLSTDTQYF. CDR3 DNA: TGTGCCAGCAGCATATATAGCCTACTTTCCACAGATACGCAGTATTTT.